One sample yielded the 23 T cell receptor beta chains listed below, sequenced in a study of blood T cell repertoires in COVID-19. Some clones are missing from TCRdb's copy, which holds only in-frame ones; the method was immunoSEQ multiplex PCR. The data hold some 180,000 clones, with 85% to 90% observed a single time. Material: peripheral blood. These receptors were collected from a woman aged 55-75 years with acute or convalescent COVID-19.

This sequence joins TRBV19 and TRBJ1-4; TRBD1 agrees at 7 bases. This CDR3 has 15 residues. Germline lookup yields CDR1 LNHDA and CDR2 SQIVND (reference sequence). V trimming: 3 bases; J trimming: 7 bases; junction bases outside the gene matches: 8. The DNA of the CDR3 is TGTGCCAGTAGTATCACAGGGGCGATCGGTGAAAAACTGTTTTTT. Its translation: CASSITGAIGEKLFF.

This clone appeared once. DNA of the CDR3: TGTGCCAGCAGTTGGGGGACAGGGAAGGACGAGCAGTACTTC. This sequence encodes CASSWGTGKDEQYF. The rearrangement joins TRBV27 to TRBJ2-7, with 9 bases lining up with TRBD1. The CDR3 consists of 14 residues. CDR1 and CDR2 (germline): MNHEY, SMNVEV (reference sequence). V lost 4 bases, J lost 5 bases, and 6 bases stayed unmatched.

V gene TRBV2 combines with J gene TRBJ2-1, with 13 positions matching TRBD2. V was clipped by 7 bases and J by 7 bases; unmatched bases: 7. Germline V CDR1 and CDR2: SNHLY, FYNNEI. The CDR3 consists of 15 residues. CDR3 amino acids: CASTWTSGSRNEQFF. As DNA, the CDR3 is TGTGCCAGCACCTGGACTAGCGGGAGTCGGAATGAGCAGTTCTTC.

As regards this clone: The same CDR3 is also encoded by other DNA sequences in this sample. The gene calls are TRBV18 and TRBJ1-1; maybe TRBD1 (5 bases). CDR1 KGHSH and CDR2 LQKENI come from the germline V gene. V dropped 0 bases and J dropped 4 bases, with 6 bases sitting between them. The CDR3 length is 13 residues. For the CDR3, the DNA is TGTGCCAGCTCACCACCAGGGGTCACTGAAGCTTTCTTT. It translates to CASSPPGVTEAFF.

This chain links TRBV5-4 with TRBJ2-2; tentatively, D is TRBD2 (5 bases). This CDR3 contains 15 residues. The germline V and J ends were trimmed by 2 bases and 1 base, with 9 bases remaining between them. CDR1 is SGHNT and CDR2 is YYREEE in the germline V gene (reference sequence). The DNA of the CDR3 is TGTGCCAGCAGCTTCGGCAGCGGGAACACCGGGGAGCTGTTTTTT. It yields the protein CASSFGSGNTGELFF.

The gene calls are TRBV28 and TRBJ1-4, with D possibly matching TRBD1 (6 bases). V lost 2 bases and J 5 bases, leaving 9 bases between the germline ends. The CDR3 has 14 residues. Germline CDR1 and CDR2: MDHEN and SYDVKM. The CDR3 region is CASSLRTVNEKLFF. CDR3 sequence (DNA): TGTGCCAGCAGTTTAAGGACAGTCAATGAAAAACTGTTTTTT.

The rearrangement links TRBV4-1 to TRBJ1-2; D may be TRBD1 (5 bases). Looked up from germline, CDR1 is MGHRA and CDR2 is YSYEKL. Between the trimmed V and J ends, which lost 0 bases and 7 bases, there was a span of 9 bases. The CDR3 loop spans 13 amino acids. The CDR3 DNA is TGCGCCAGCAGCCAAGAGGGGCCCTTTGGCTACACCTTC. Protein product: CASSQEGPFGYTF.

The J gene is TRBJ2-2, the V gene TRBV4-1; 12 positions agree with TRBD2. The CDR3 sequence is 16 residues long. The V segment lost 6 bases and the J segment 0 bases; nucleotides outside the gene matches: 2. The germline gives CDR1 MGHRA, CDR2 YSYEKL. CDR3 sequence (DNA): TGCGCCAGCAGTTGGACTAGCGGGGCGAACACCGGGGAGCTGTTTTTT. Translating it yields CASSWTSGANTGELFF.

V gene TRBV10-1 combines with J gene TRBJ2-1, with 15 bases matching TRBD2. V was clipped by 0 bases and J by 7 bases; unmatched bases: 4. The CDR3 runs 17 residues. Germline values: CDR1 WNHNN, CDR2 SYGVQD (reference sequence). CDR3 nucleotide sequence: TGCGCCAGCAGTGAGTCGAAGGGACTAGCGGGAGGTAATGAGCAGTTCTTC. It yields the protein CASSESKGLAGGNEQFF.

In this sample, this clone turned up many times. The genes are TRBV10-3 and TRBJ1-1; D gene unclear. Germline V lookup: CDR1 ENHRY, CDR2 SYGVKD. This CDR3 comprises 14 residues. V was pared by 2 bases and J by 5 bases, with 12 bases between. Here the CDR3 DNA reads TGTGCCATCAGTGAGACGGTCAAGTCTACTGAAGCTTTCTTT. Translating it yields CAISETVKSTEAFF.

This clone has a single count. The chain couples TRBV7-2 to TRBJ1-1; 9 bases agree with TRBD1. The germline V gene has CDR1 SGHTA and CDR2 FQGNSA. This CDR3 is built from 16 residues. V shed 5 bases, J shed 5 bases, and the junction held 12 bases outside the gene matches. CDR3 sequence reads: CASSAALTGTGTEAFF. The DNA for the CDR3 is TGTGCCAGCAGCGCGGCACTGACAGGGACAGGGACTGAAGCTTTCTTT.

J is TRBJ2-5 and V is TRBV3-1 (or the pseudogene TRBV3-2); TRBD1 matches at 7 bases. CDR3 length equals 13 residues. V trimming: 6 bases; J trimming: 5 bases; junction bases outside the gene matches: 6. Per germline, CDR1 LGHDT and CDR2 YNNKEL (reference sequence). CDR3 residues: CASSRTGVETQYF. DNA of the CDR3: TGTGCCAGCAGTCGCACAGGGGTGGAGACCCAGTACTTC.

The rearrangement links TRBV6-6 to TRBJ1-1; 9 positions match TRBD1. Germline V CDR1 and CDR2: MNHNY, SVGAGI (reference sequence). V trimming: 5 bases; J trimming: 4 bases; junction bases outside the gene matches: 8. There are 15 residues in the CDR3. CDR3 sequence: CASSTGQGLSTEAFF. The CDR3 nucleotides read TGTGCCAGCAGTACGGGACAGGGTCTTTCCACTGAAGCTTTCTTT.

This chain's CDR3 is CASSGDGWRETQYF. DNA for the CDR3: TGTGCCAGCAGTGGAGACGGGTGGAGGGAGACCCAGTACTTC. The rearrangement joins TRBV2 to TRBJ2-5; the D gene is possibly TRBD2 (5 bases). Germline assignment: CDR1 SNHLY and CDR2 FYNNEI. The CDR3 is made up of 14 amino acids. Trimming left V 4 bases short and J 5 bases short, with 14 bases between.

This chain connects TRBV10-3 to TRBJ2-7; a weak D match, TRBD1 (5 bases). There are 15 residues in the CDR3. CDR1 is ENHRY, CDR2 SYGVKD, per germline. Trimming took off 4 bases at V and 0 bases at J, with 13 bases between the two ends. CDR3: CAISAPDRTSYEQYF. The DNA of the CDR3 is TGTGCCATCAGTGCCCCCGACAGAACCTCCTACGAGCAGTACTTC.

V is TRBV21-1 and J is TRBJ1-4; TRBD1 is the table's D call, not checked against the DNA. TRBV21-1 is listed as a pseudogene. This CDR3 is 14 amino acids long. CDR3 nucleotides: TGTGCCAGCAGCAATCAGGCTGTGAAGGAAAAACTGTTTTTT. The encoded protein is CASSNQAVKEKLFF.

V is TRBV30 and J is TRBJ2-2, with 10 bases that match TRBD2. CDR1 is GTSNPN and CDR2 is SVGIG in the germline V gene (reference sequence). The CDR3 spans 16 residues. V gave up 3 bases and J gave up 2 bases; unmatched junction bases: 6. The CDR3 here is CAWRGGTSENTGELFF. In DNA form, the CDR3 reads TGTGCCTGGAGAGGGGGGACTAGCGAAAACACCGGGGAGCTGTTTTTT.

The chain carries TRBV19 and TRBJ2-1, with 7 bases matching TRBD2. The V segment lost 7 bases and the J segment 4 bases; nucleotides outside the gene matches: 16. This CDR3 has 17 residues. Germline CDR1 and CDR2: LNHDA and SQIVND (reference sequence). In DNA form, the CDR3 reads TGTGCCAGTAATCCCTGGGGCGGGAGAGCCCAATACAATGAGCAGTTCTTC. The encoded protein is CASNPWGGRAQYNEQFF.

This chain links TRBV28 with TRBJ2-7; possibly TRBD2 for D (6 bases). V was pared by 6 bases and J by 2 bases, with 17 bases between. The CDR3 is 15 residues long. Germline assignment: CDR1 MDHEN and CDR2 SYDVKM. The CDR3 DNA sequence: TGTGCCAGCAGAAGAGCCGGGACTGATACCTACGAGCAGTACTTC. Amino acid sequence: CASRRAGTDTYEQYF.

This sequence joins TRBV7-2 and TRBJ2-3, with 9 nucleotides matching TRBD2. Germline CDR1 reads SGHTA; CDR2 reads FQGNSA. The CDR3 has 16 residues. J was trimmed by 2 bases and V by 3 bases; bases with no gene match: 6. CDR3 bases: TGTGCCAGCAGCTTGCGGGGGGGAGGGGCCACAGATACGCAGTATTTT. This codes for CASSLRGGGATDTQYF.

This chain joins TRBV5-1 and TRBJ2-2; TRBD1 matches 8 bases. V lost 0 bases to trimming and J lost 3 bases; unmatched junction nucleotides: 10. The germline gives CDR1 SGHRS, CDR2 YFSETQ. CDR3 length: 18 amino acids. The CDR3 sequence: CASSLVDRGSADTGELFF. The CDR3 region has the DNA TGCGCCAGCAGCTTGGTAGACAGGGGTTCTGCCGACACCGGGGAGCTGTTTTTT.

The chain couples TRBV11-2 to TRBJ2-1; 8 bases align to TRBD2. Germline assignment: CDR1 SGHAT and CDR2 FQNNGV. After removal of 5 bases from V and 5 bases from J, the junction contained 8 bases not matched to a gene. This CDR3 is built from 15 residues. CDR3 nucleotides: TGTGCCAGCAGCGGACGTGGCGGGAGGAACAATGAGCAGTTCTTC. Its protein product is CASSGRGGRNNEQFF. The variable domain in full, with the rest retrieved from reference TRBV11-2 and TRBJ2-1, is EAGVAQSPRYKIIEKRQSVAFWCNPISGHATLYWYQQILGQGPKLLIQFQNNGVVDDSQLPKDRFSAERLKGVDSTLKIQPAKLEDSAVYLCASSGRGGRNNEQFFGPGTRLTVL.

The chain is built from TRBV30 and TRBJ1-1, with 12 bases lining up with TRBD1. Germline CDR1 GTSNPN, CDR2 SVGIG (reference sequence). The CDR3 sequence is 15 residues long. The junction had 8 bases not matched to a gene; V was cut back by 5 bases and J by 4 bases. In DNA form, the CDR3 reads TGTGCCTGGTCCCGGGGACAGGGGGCAGTCACTGAAGCTTTCTTT. Residues: CAWSRGQGAVTEAFF.